This TCR beta chain was observed in a study of blood T cells in healthy people across ages. In the study overall: Template switching captured about one barcoded beta molecule per two T cells.

A word on this clonotype: The target antigen is unknown.

Findings and caveats of the study: Total diversity from one million sequenced T cells was likely underestimated.

Per-sample PBMC isolation yielded at least 7 million cells. RNA extraction gave at least 6 micrograms of total RNA per sample. CDR1 is SGHRS and CDR2 is YFSETQ in the germline V gene. V shed 2 bases, J shed 1 base, and the junction held 5 bases outside the gene matches. The CDR3 consists of 16 residues. A second PCR of 7 to 11 cycles used a sample-barcoded 5' primer and a J-beta primer mix. TCRdb used MiXCR to reprocess the 5' RACE reads, holding one entry per CDR3 protein. The sample lists 1.5 million to 2 million distinct CDR3 sequences, around half seen once, with approximately 2.1% in the top ten.

This sequence joins TRBV5-1 and TRBJ2-5; 10 bases fit TRBD2. Sequencing was carried out using blood. The clonotype originates from a woman between 40 and 55 years old in good health. The CDR3 bases are TGCGCCAGCAGCTTAGGGACTAGCGAATTCCAAGAGACCCAGTACTTC. Encoded protein: CASSLGTSEFQETQYF.